The 4 T cell receptor beta chains in this list originate from one sample, sequenced in a study of identical twins. TCRdb itself ran the 5' RACE reads through MiXCR, one entry per CDR3 protein. This table holds 200,000 to 250,000 distinct CDR3 sequences, about 14% found once. The sequencing sample was made of memory (CD45RO+) T cells sorted from blood. The source of these receptors is a woman aged 18-29 years in good health.

The genes are TRBV15 and TRBJ2-1; D gene unclear. Trimming stripped 0 bases from V and 10 bases from J, with 10 bases between. This CDR3 contains 13 residues. In germline, CDR1 is LNHNV, CDR2 YYDKDF (reference sequence). CDR3 nucleotides: TGTGCCACCAGCAGAGACATAGCACGGGAGCAGTTCTTC. This gives the protein CATSRDIAREQFF.

Many counts were recorded for this clonotype. V is TRBV6-5 and J is TRBJ2-1; the D gene is possibly TRBD2 (6 bases). Germline CDR1 is MNHEY and CDR2 is SVGAGI. V was cut by 0 bases and J by 4 bases, with 13 bases left in between. This CDR3 contains 16 residues. CDR3: CASSYSKEGIYNEQFF. CDR3 DNA: TGTGCCAGCAGTTACTCGAAGGAGGGGATTTACAATGAGCAGTTCTTC.

This clonotype has a count of ten or more. V and J are TRBV27 and TRBJ2-6; a possible D gene is TRBD1 (6 bases). Trimming removed 2 bases from V and 0 bases from J, with 11 bases in between. Germline CDR1 reads MNHEY; CDR2 reads SMNVEV (reference sequence). There are 17 residues in the CDR3. This CDR3 is CASSLQGLNSGANVLTF. CDR3 in DNA: TGTGCCAGCAGTTTACAGGGGCTAAACTCTGGGGCCAACGTCCTGACTTTC.

This clonotype came up a few times. The chain joins TRBV20-1 to TRBJ2-2; D gene ambiguous. V gave up 4 bases and J gave up 3 bases, with 9 bases separating them. The CDR3 sequence is 13 residues long. The V gene's germline CDR1 is DFQATT and CDR2 SNEGSKA (reference sequence). CDR3 bases: TGCAGTGCTAAAAGGCAGCACACCGGGGAGCTGTTTTTT. Protein: CSAKRQHTGELFF.